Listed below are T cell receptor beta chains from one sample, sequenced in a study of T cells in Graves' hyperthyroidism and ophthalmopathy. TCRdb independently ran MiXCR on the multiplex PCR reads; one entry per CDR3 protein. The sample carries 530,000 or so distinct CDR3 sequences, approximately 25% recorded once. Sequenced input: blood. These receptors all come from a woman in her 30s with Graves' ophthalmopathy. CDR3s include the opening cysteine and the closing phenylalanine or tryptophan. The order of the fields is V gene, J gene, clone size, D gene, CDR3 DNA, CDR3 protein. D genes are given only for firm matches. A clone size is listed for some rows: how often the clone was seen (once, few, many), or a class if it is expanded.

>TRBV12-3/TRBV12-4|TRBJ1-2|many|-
TGTGCCAGCAGTTTAGCCGACAGCCTCTATGGCTACACCTTC
CASSLADSLYGYTF
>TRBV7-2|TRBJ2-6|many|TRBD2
TGTGCCAGCAGCTTCGGACGAGTAGCGGGGGGAATCTCTGGGGCCAACGTCCTGACTTTC
CASSFGRVAGGISGANVLTF
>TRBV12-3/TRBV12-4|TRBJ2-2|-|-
TGTGCCAGCACCCTACTGGTGGGCACCGGGGAGCTGTTTTTT
CASTLLVGTGELFF
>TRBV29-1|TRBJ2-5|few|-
TGCAGCGCCAGGGGTCGGCAAGAGACCCAGTACTTC
CSARGRQETQYF
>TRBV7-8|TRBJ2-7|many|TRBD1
TGTGCCAGCAGCCCAGCCGGGACAGGGGAAATATCCTACGAGCAGTACTTC
CASSPAGTGEISYEQYF
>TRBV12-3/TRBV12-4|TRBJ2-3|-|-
TGTGCCAGCAGTTCGGTTTTGGGGGGCGCCACGAGTGCAGATACGCAGTATTTT
CASSSVLGGATSADTQYF
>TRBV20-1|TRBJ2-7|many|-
TGCAGTGCTATGGGAGACGAGCAGTACTTC
CSAMGDEQYF
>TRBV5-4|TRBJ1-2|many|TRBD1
TGTGCCAGCAGCTCCGGGACAGGGGGCGGGGGATTCTATGGCTACACCTTC
CASSSGTGGGGFYGYTF
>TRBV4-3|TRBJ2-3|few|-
TGCGCCAGCAGCCAAGATCATATGGCTACGCAGTATTTT
CASSQDHMATQYF
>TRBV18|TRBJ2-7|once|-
TGTGCCAGCTCATCAGCACCGGTGAACGAGCAGTACTTC
CASSSAPVNEQYF
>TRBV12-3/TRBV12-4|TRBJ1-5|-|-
TGTGCCAGCAGCCGGACGAGCGTAGGACAGCCCCAGCATTTT
CASSRTSVGQPQHF
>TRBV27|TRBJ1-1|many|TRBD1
TGTGCCAGCAGTCTGCCGGACAGGCTGACTGAAGCTTTCTTT
CASSLPDRLTEAFF
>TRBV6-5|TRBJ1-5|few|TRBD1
TGTGCCAGCAGTTCATGGGACAGTCGGAATCAGCCCCAGCATTTT
CASSSWDSRNQPQHF
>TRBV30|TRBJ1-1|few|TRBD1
TGTGCCTGGAGTGTCGGCCCGGGACAGGGGTCCCCACTTCGCCCGAACACTGAAGCTTTCTTT
CAWSVGPGQGSPLRPNTEAFF
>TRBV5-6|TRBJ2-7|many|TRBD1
TGTGCCAGCAACTACGGGACAGGGAAGGCCTACGAGCAGTACTTC
CASNYGTGKAYEQYF
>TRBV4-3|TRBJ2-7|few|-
TGCGCCAGCAGCCAAGACTCAGGGAGCTCCTACGAGCAGTACTTC
CASSQDSGSSYEQYF
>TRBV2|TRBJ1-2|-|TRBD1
TGTGCCAGCCACAGGGGAATCGAGAGTAACTATGGCTACACCTTC
CASHRGIESNYGYTF
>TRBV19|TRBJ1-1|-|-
TGTGCCAGTTATCGACAGACTGAAGCTTTCTTT
CASYRQTEAFF
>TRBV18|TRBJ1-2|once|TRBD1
TGTGCCAGCTCACCAGGGACAGACTATGGCGACACCTTC
CASSPGTDYGDTF
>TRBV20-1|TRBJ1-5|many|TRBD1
TGCAGTGCTAGATCGAGCGGACAGGGGGGTCAGCCCCAGCATTTT
CSARSSGQGGQPQHF
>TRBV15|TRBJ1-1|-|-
TGTGCCACTGGGGTCGGAGGCACTGAAGCTTTCTTT
CATGVGGTEAFF
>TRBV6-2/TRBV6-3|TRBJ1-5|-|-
TGTGCCAGCAGACAGGGTTCGGGTCAGCCCCAGCATTTT
CASRQGSGQPQHF
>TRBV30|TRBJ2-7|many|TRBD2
TGTGCCTGGAGTACTAGCGCCCACGAGCAGTACTTC
CAWSTSAHEQYF
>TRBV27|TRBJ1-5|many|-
TGTGCCAGCAGTCTCAACAGGTCCAATCAGCCCCAGCATTTT
CASSLNRSNQPQHF
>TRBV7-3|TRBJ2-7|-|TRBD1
TGTGCCAGCAGCTTAAGTTACACCGGGACAGGGGCCGACGAGCAGTACTTC
CASSLSYTGTGADEQYF
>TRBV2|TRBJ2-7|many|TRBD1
TGTGCCAGCAGTCAACCGGGACAGGCCTACGAGCAGTACTTC
CASSQPGQAYEQYF
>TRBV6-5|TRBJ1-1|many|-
TGTGCCAGCATTTCAGGGGCGGGTCCGGATGAAGCTTTCTTT
CASISGAGPDEAFF
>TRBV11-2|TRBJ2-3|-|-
TGTGCCAGCAGCTTAGGAGGCGGTCCCGCAGATACGCAGTATTTT
CASSLGGGPADTQYF
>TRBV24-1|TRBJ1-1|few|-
TGTGCCTCCTTACACAGGGTCATGAACACTGAAGCTTTCTTT
CASLHRVMNTEAFF
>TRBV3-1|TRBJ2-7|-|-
TGTGCCAGCAGCCCCCACAGGGATGAGGACTCCTACGAGCAGTACTTC
CASSPHRDEDSYEQYF
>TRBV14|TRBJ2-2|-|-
TGTGCCAGCAGCCAAGTCGGCGGATCGAACACCGGGGAGCTGTTTTTT
CASSQVGGSNTGELFF
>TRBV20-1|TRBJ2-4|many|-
TGCAGTGCTAGACAGGGGGCCAAAAACATTCAGTACTTC
CSARQGAKNIQYF
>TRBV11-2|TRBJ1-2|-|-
TGTGCCAGCAGCCACCACCCAGGGGCAGGGGGCTACACCTTC
CASSHHPGAGGYTF